Following are 10 T cell receptor beta chains from one sample sequenced in a study of cytomegalovirus exposure and HLA in healthy donors. Primers: 60 Vbeta forward and 13 Jbeta reverse. Profiling relied on immunoSEQ multiplex PCR, and the TCRdb table lists in-frame clones only, not all of them. This table has 90,000 to 120,000 clones, 76% appearing once. The source material was PBMCs. The receptor source for this set is a woman in her forties or fifties in good health and CMV-seropositive.

This chain connects TRBV7-9 to TRBJ2-3; the match to TRBD2 covers 9 bases. The CDR3 is made up of 16 amino acids. V lost 5 bases and J lost 3; bases outside the gene matches: 9. Germline V gene data show CDR1 as SEHNR and CDR2 as FQNEAQ (reference sequence). CDR3 DNA sequence: TGTGCCAGCAGCCGCCGGGGTGGACTAGCGACAGATACGCAGTATTTT. This encodes CASSRRGGLATDTQYF.

In this sample, this clone turned up once. The V call is TRBV2, the J call TRBJ1-2, with 9 bases that match TRBD1. Germline CDR1 is SNHLY and CDR2 is FYNNEI. The ends lost 6 bases at V and 2 bases at J; junction bases unmatched: 7. This CDR3 has 15 residues. CDR3 nucleotides: TGTGCCAGCAGAGCCGGGACAGGGCAGAACTATGGCTACACCTTC. Translated, it gives CASRAGTGQNYGYTF.

The chain recombines TRBV7-8 with TRBJ1-2; TRBD1 agrees at 7 bases. This CDR3 region has 14 residues. The germline gives CDR1 SGHVS, CDR2 FQNEAQ. V was clipped by 3 bases and J by 6 bases; unmatched bases: 7. The CDR3 DNA reads as TGTGCCAGCAGCTTCCAGACAGGGACGCATGGCTACACCTTC. Translation gives CASSFQTGTHGYTF.

The rearrangement uses TRBV14 and TRBJ1-1, with 8 bases that match TRBD1. V lost 4 bases to trimming and J lost 0 bases; unmatched junction nucleotides: 4. Per germline, CDR1 SGHDN and CDR2 FVKESK. The CDR3 extends over 15 amino acids. The DNA of the CDR3 is TGTGCCAGCAGCCGACCGACAGGGGTGAACACTGAAGCTTTCTTT. Translation gives CASSRPTGVNTEAFF.

This clone came up once. The chain uses TRBV7-9 and TRBJ1-1; D remains unclear. Trimming took 10 bases from V and 1 from J, leaving 19 bases between them. The V gene's germline CDR1 is SEHNR and CDR2 FQNEAQ (reference sequence). This CDR3 contains 15 residues. In nucleotides, the CDR3 is TGTGCCACCTCGGGGAGGCTTTATGGGAACACTGAAGCTTTCTTT. Protein: CATSGRLYGNTEAFF. The variable domain in full, completed from reference TRBV7-9 and TRBJ1-1, reads DTGVSQNPRHKITKRGQNVTFRCDPISEHNRLYWYRQTLGQGPEFLTYFQNEAQLEKSRLLSDRFSAERPKGSFSTLEIQRTEQGDSAMYLCATSGRLYGNTEAFFGQGTRLTVV.

J is TRBJ2-7 and V is TRBV5-1, with 9 bases that match TRBD1. The CDR3 is 14 amino acids. The junction had 2 bases not matched to a gene; V was cut back by 4 bases and J by 0 bases. The germline gives CDR1 SGHRS, CDR2 YFSETQ. The CDR3 loop reads CASSQTGGSYEQYF. The CDR3 DNA reads TGCGCCAGCAGCCAGACAGGGGGCTCCTACGAGCAGTACTTC.

With regard to this clone: Other DNA sequences within the sample encode an identical CDR3. V and J are TRBV5-4 and TRBJ1-2, with D perhaps matching TRBD1 (5 bases). Trimming pared 2 bases from V and 5 bases from J, leaving 19 bases between. Germline V gene lookup returns CDR1 SGHNT and CDR2 YYREEE (reference sequence). CDR3 size: 16 residues. The CDR3 region is CASSFFRGQGSYGYTF. Written as DNA, the CDR3 is TGTGCCAGCAGCTTCTTTCGTGGGCAGGGCTCATATGGCTACACCTTC.

The chain recombines TRBV9 with TRBJ2-1, with 10 nucleotides matching TRBD1. The CDR3 covers 16 residues. Germline V gene sequence: CDR1 SGDLS, CDR2 YYNGEE. J was trimmed by 7 bases and V by 0 bases; bases with no gene match: 7. The chain's CDR3 is CASSVDPRQGANEQFF. CDR3 coding DNA: TGTGCCAGCAGCGTAGACCCCAGACAGGGGGCGAATGAGCAGTTCTTC.

The CDR3 DNA follows: TGTGCCACCAGCAGAGGGGATGGGGCAAGGGGCGCTGATACGCAGTATTTT. It translates to CATSRGDGARGADTQYF. This rearrangement joins TRBV15 to TRBJ2-3, with D perhaps matching TRBD1 (5 bases). CDR3 length: 17 residues. Germline V lookup: CDR1 LNHNV, CDR2 YYDKDF (reference sequence). V was pared by 1 base and J by 6 bases, with 20 bases between.

The chain links TRBV2 to TRBJ2-1; 10 bases map to TRBD2. The length of the CDR3 is 17 residues. Germline CDR1 reads SNHLY; CDR2 reads FYNNEI. V trimming: 6 bases; J trimming: 6 bases; junction bases outside the gene matches: 14. Here the CDR3 DNA reads TGTGCCAGCAGGGGATCAGCGGGAGGGCCGGTAAGCAATGAGCAGTTCTTC. This encodes CASRGSAGGPVSNEQFF.